One TCR beta chain is described in this entry. The data are from a study of T cell responses to AZD1222 COVID-19 vaccine. Data came from immunoSEQ multiplex PCR; TCRdb stores just in-frame clones and leaves some out. The table has roughly 150,000 clones, approximately 91% seen once; the top ten hold just under 2%. This CDR3 has 13 residues. The V gene's germline CDR1 is DFQATT and CDR2 SNEGSKA (reference sequence). V was pared by 3 bases and J by 5 bases, with 13 bases between. The sequence came from an adult who received the AZD1222 COVID-19 vaccine. J is TRBJ1-2 and V is TRBV20-1; D remains ambiguous. The sample was peripheral blood, taken 28 days after the second AZD1222 dose. Here the CDR3 DNA reads TGCAGTGCTAGTAGGACCCTCGTATATGGCTACACCTTC. It specifies CSASRTLVYGYTF.